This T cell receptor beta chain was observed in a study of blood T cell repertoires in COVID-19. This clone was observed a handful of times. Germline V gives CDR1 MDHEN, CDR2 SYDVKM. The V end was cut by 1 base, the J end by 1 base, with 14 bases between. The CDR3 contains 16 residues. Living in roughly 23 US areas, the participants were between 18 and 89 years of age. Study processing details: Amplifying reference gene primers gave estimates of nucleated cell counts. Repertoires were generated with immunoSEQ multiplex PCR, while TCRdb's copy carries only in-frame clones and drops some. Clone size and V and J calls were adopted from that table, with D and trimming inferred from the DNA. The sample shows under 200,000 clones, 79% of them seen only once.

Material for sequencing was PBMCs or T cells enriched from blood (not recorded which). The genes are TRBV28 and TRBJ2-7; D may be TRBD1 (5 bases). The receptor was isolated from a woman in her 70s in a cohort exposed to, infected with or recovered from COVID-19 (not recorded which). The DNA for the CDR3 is TGTGCCAGCAGTTTATCACAGGTTCGCCCTTCCTACGAGCAGTACTTC. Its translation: CASSLSQVRPSYEQYF.